This T cell receptor (beta chain) was found in a study of T cell changes during pregnancy in multiple sclerosis. V lost 6 bases and J lost 6; bases outside the gene matches: 4. This CDR3 has 14 amino acids. The germline gives CDR1 MNHEY, CDR2 SMNVEV (reference sequence). Repertoires were generated with immunoSEQ multiplex PCR, while TCRdb's copy carries only in-frame clones and drops some. This sample carries 35,000 to 45,000 clones, roughly 87% of them seen once, and the ten largest clones take 0.6% to 0.9%. The J gene is TRBJ2-7, the V gene TRBV27, with 14 positions matching TRBD2. The receptor was derived from a female donor in good health, enrolled as a control in a pregnancy study. Sample: CD4+ T cells from peripheral blood mononuclear cells, taken after pregnancy. This chain's CDR3 is CASRGLAGGVEQYF. As DNA, the CDR3 is TGTGCCAGCAGAGGACTAGCGGGGGGCGTCGAGCAGTACTTC.